The source of this TCR beta chain is a study of T cell responses to AZD1222 COVID-19 vaccine. Findings of the study overall: Vaccination with two AZD1222 doses was followed by a rise in Spike-specific TCR breadth and depth. Reportedly, nearly half of unique spike TCRs recognized epitopes outside B.1.351/B.1.1.7 mutations.

Using immunoSEQ multiplex PCR, the repertoire was profiled, and TCRdb retains in-frame clones only, with some absent. In the table there are about 140,000 clones, around 94% of which are singletons. About this clone: Its target is unknown.

The material was peripheral blood, obtained after recovery from COVID-19. The TCR comes from an adult who had recovered from COVID-19.

The DNA of the CDR3 is TGTGCCAGCAGTTTACACCCCGGGACAGGGGCCTACGAGCAGTACTTC. It is translated as CASSLHPGTGAYEQYF. The chain uses TRBV27 and TRBJ2-7; 10 nucleotides line up with TRBD1. Trimming removed 2 bases from V and 2 bases from J; junction bases left unmatched: 6. The CDR3 contains 16 residues. Germline-derived CDR1 and CDR2 are MNHEY and SMNVEV (reference sequence).